The TCR beta chain under discussion was sequenced for a study of OX40 agonist ivuxolimab in advanced cancers. The wider study: People in dose escalation had one of these cancers: hepatocellular carcinoma, melanoma, renal cell or head and neck cancer. A mean age of roughly 62 years, range about 20 to 79, was recorded, and 70% to 85% were male.

The repertoire was sequenced with immunoSEQ multiplex PCR; TCRdb's copy has only in-frame clones and lacks some. The sample has approximately 71,000 clones; 85% to 95% are singletons. This CDR3 is 13 amino acids long. Germline V CDR1 and CDR2: SQVTM, ANQGSEA. The V gene lost 7 bases and the J gene lost 4 bases, with 17 bases spanning the gap. Prior autoimmune disease or systemic immunosuppression barred patients. The chain recombines TRBV29-1 with TRBJ2-7; a weak D match, TRBD1 (6 bases). The clonotype originates from an adult with an advanced solid tumor such as melanoma, head and neck, liver or kidney cancer. Here the sequenced sample was CD4+ or CD8+ T cells sorted from blood, taken in a trial of the OX40 agonist ivuxolimab. Here the CDR3 reads CSAVGNTGYEQYF. CDR3 nucleotide sequence: TGCAGCGCTGTCGGAAATACAGGGTACGAGCAGTACTTC.